One and the same sample provided the 16 T cell receptor beta chains below, sequenced in a study of OX40 agonist ivuxolimab in advanced cancers. Only in-frame clones appear in the TCRdb table, and some are missing; sequencing was by immunoSEQ multiplex PCR. The sample includes tens of thousands of clones, roughly 92% of them seen just once. The material sequenced was CD4+ or CD8+ T cells sorted from blood, taken in a trial of the OX40 agonist ivuxolimab. These receptors were taken from an adult with an advanced solid tumor such as melanoma, head and neck, liver or kidney cancer.

The CDR3 sequence: CASSQGGVEDDEQYF. The CDR3 DNA is TGCGCCAGCAGCCAAGGGGGGGTTGAGGATGACGAGCAGTACTTC. V gene TRBV4-3 combines with J gene TRBJ2-7; tentative D call: TRBD2 (6 bases). V was clipped by 1 base and J by 5 bases, with 15 bases between them. CDR1 is LGHNA and CDR2 is YSLEER in the germline V gene. The CDR3 length is 15 residues.

The genes are TRBV6-1 and TRBJ2-2; TRBD1 or TRBD2 may be the D gene (5 bases each). CDR3 length: 10 residues. V lost 8 bases, J lost 9 bases, and 7 bases lay in between. The V gene's germline CDR1 is MNHNS and CDR2 SASEGT. The CDR3 reads CASGGRELFF. The CDR3 DNA follows: TGTGCCAGCGGGGGACGGGAGCTGTTTTTT.

The chain carries TRBV14 and TRBJ2-7; D is unclear. Germline-derived CDR1 and CDR2 are SGHDN and FVKESK. The CDR3 is 14 amino acids. V was shortened by 1 base and J by 6 bases, with 13 bases between the two germline ends. The DNA of the CDR3 is TGTGCCAGCAGCCAAGTGTCGAGCTTTTCCGAGCAGTACTTC. Amino acids: CASSQVSSFSEQYF.

The CDR3 coding sequence is TGCGCCAGCAGCCCGGACTTAAGCTCCTACAATGAGCAGTTCTTC. Translation gives CASSPDLSSYNEQFF. V usage is TRBV4-3 and J usage is TRBJ2-1; D is perhaps TRBD2 (5 bases). The ends were cut back, 4 bases at V and 0 bases at J, with 10 bases in the middle. Germline CDR1 LGHNA, CDR2 YSLEER. The CDR3 contains 15 residues.

The chain uses TRBV6-5 and TRBJ2-7, with D unclear. The V gene's germline CDR1 is MNHEY and CDR2 SVGAGI. The V gene lost 4 bases and the J gene lost 2 bases, with 9 bases spanning the gap. The CDR3 runs 13 residues. In nucleotides, the CDR3 is TGTGCCAGCAGTTCTAGTGGCACCTACGAGCAGTACTTC. Protein product: CASSSSGTYEQYF.

This clone was observed once. The rearrangement links TRBV11-2 to TRBJ2-7; 8 positions match TRBD1. CDR1 and CDR2 from the germline V gene are SGHAT and FQNNGV. The CDR3 runs to 18 residues. J was trimmed by 1 base and V by 3 bases; bases with no gene match: 14. CDR3 region: CASSFSWTGLNRSYEQYF. The CDR3 DNA sequence: TGTGCCAGCAGCTTTTCCTGGACAGGGTTAAATCGGTCCTACGAGCAGTACTTC.

The chain recombines TRBV7-9 with TRBJ2-1; D might be TRBD2 (6 bases). The V gene lost 1 base and the J gene lost 8 bases, with 12 bases spanning the gap. CDR1 SEHNR and CDR2 FQNEAQ come from the germline V gene (reference sequence). CDR3 length: 14 residues. CDR3 sequence: CASSLGGGRHEQFF. For the CDR3, the DNA is TGTGCCAGCAGCTTAGGAGGAGGGAGGCATGAGCAGTTCTTC. The full variable domain, in which reference TRBV7-9 and TRBJ2-1 provide the parts outside the CDR3, is DTGVSQNPRHKITKRGQNVTFRCDPISEHNRLYWYRQTLGQGPEFLTYFQNEAQLEKSRLLSDRFSAERPKGSFSTLEIQRTEQGDSAMYLCASSLGGGRHEQFFGPGTRLTVL.

The V call is TRBV7-9, the J call TRBJ2-7; 8 bases map to TRBD2. The germline CDR1 and CDR2 sequences are SEHNR and FQNEAQ (reference sequence). V trimming: 3 bases; J trimming: 0 bases; junction bases outside the gene matches: 10. CDR3 length: 17 amino acids. The CDR3 region is CASSFGAAGDLSYEQYF. CDR3 coding DNA: TGTGCCAGCAGCTTTGGGGCAGCGGGGGACCTCTCCTACGAGCAGTACTTC.

The chain recombines TRBV14 with TRBJ2-5, with D unresolved. This CDR3 has 15 amino acids. The V gene's germline CDR1 is SGHDN and CDR2 FVKESK. Trimming cost V 2 bases and J 4 bases, with 14 bases left between them. CDR3 coding DNA: TGTGCCAGCAGCCAACCCTGGGGTAGCTCAGAGACCCAGTACTTC. Amino acids: CASSQPWGSSETQYF.

The rearrangement uses TRBV6-5 and TRBJ2-6; possibly TRBD2 for D (5 bases). Germline loops: CDR1 MNHEY, CDR2 SVGAGI. The CDR3 spans 13 residues. V was clipped by 0 bases and J by 15 bases, with 12 bases between them. The CDR3 loop reads CASSYSTDRDLTF. CDR3 sequence (DNA): TGTGCCAGCAGTTACTCTACAGACCGGGACCTGACTTTC.

The chain's CDR3 is CASSFFRDRSRGEQYF. DNA for the CDR3: TGCGCCAGCAGCTTTTTCCGGGACAGGTCACGCGGCGAGCAGTACTTC. V gene TRBV5-1 combines with J gene TRBJ2-7, with 8 positions matching TRBD1. The CDR3 totals 16 residues. Trimming cost V 2 bases and J 6 bases; bases outside gene matches: 13. Germline V gene lookup returns CDR1 SGHRS and CDR2 YFSETQ.

CDR3 in amino acids: CASSILPAGVADEQFF. The CDR3 bases are TGTGCCAGTAGTATATTGCCAGCGGGGGTTGCGGATGAGCAGTTCTTC. The chain links TRBV19 to TRBJ2-1; 8 bases are a match to TRBD2. The CDR3 has 16 amino acids. V lost 2 bases, J lost 8 bases, and 11 bases stayed unmatched. Per germline, CDR1 LNHDA and CDR2 SQIVND (reference sequence). Together with reference TRBV19 and TRBJ2-1, the CDR3 gives the full variable domain: DGGITQSPKYLFRKEGQNVTLSCEQNLNHDAMYWYRQDPGQGLRLIYYSQIVNDFQKGDIAEGYSVSREKKESFPLTVTSAQKNPTAFYLCASSILPAGVADEQFFGPGTRLTVL.

CDR3 sequence (DNA): TGCGCCAGCAGCCAAGATTTTAGATCGAGGAACACTGAAGCTTTCTTT. This encodes CASSQDFRSRNTEAFF. The rearrangement uses TRBV4-1 and TRBJ1-1; D unclear. Germline CDR1 MGHRA, CDR2 YSYEKL. Trimming cost V 0 bases and J 1 base, with 12 bases left between them. The CDR3 contains 16 residues.

The J gene is TRBJ1-1, the V gene TRBV9; D is unclear. Trimming shortened V by 0 bases and J by 1 base, and 7 bases separated the two germline ends. Per germline, CDR1 SGDLS and CDR2 YYNGEE. The CDR3 is made up of 14 amino acids. The CDR3 DNA reads as TGTGCCAGCAGCGTAGTAGCGGGGAACACTGAAGCTTTCTTT. Translation: CASSVVAGNTEAFF.

Here the CDR3 reads CASSLPIEDFSGANVLTF. The CDR3 DNA follows: TGTGCCAGCAGCCTCCCAATCGAGGACTTTTCTGGGGCCAACGTCCTGACTTTC. V gene TRBV9 combines with J gene TRBJ2-6; D possibly corresponds to TRBD2 (5 bases). The CDR3 covers 18 residues. Looked up from germline, CDR1 is SGDLS and CDR2 is YYNGEE. The V gene lost 4 bases and the J gene lost 1 base, with 18 bases spanning the gap.

The V call is TRBV7-9, the J call TRBJ2-7; 7 bases map to TRBD1. Trimming at V came to 5 bases and at J to 4 bases, leaving 5 bases not matched to a gene. Germline V CDR1 and CDR2: SEHNR, FQNEAQ (reference sequence). The CDR3 has 13 amino acids. Here the CDR3 reads CASSRRQGYEQYF. DNA of the CDR3: TGTGCCAGCAGCAGACGACAGGGTTACGAGCAGTACTTC.